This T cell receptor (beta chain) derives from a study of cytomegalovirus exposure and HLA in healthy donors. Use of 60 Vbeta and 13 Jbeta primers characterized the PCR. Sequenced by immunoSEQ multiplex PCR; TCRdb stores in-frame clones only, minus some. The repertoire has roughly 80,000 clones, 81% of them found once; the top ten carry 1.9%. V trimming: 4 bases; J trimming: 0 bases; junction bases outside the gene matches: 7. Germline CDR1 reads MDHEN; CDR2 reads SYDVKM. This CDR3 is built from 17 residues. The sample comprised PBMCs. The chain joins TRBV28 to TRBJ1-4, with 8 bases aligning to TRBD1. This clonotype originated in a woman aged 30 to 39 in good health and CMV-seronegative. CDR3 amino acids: CASSSRTGQPTNEKLFF. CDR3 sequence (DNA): TGTGCCAGCAGTTCTCGGACAGGGCAACCAACTAATGAAAAACTGTTTTTT.